This T cell receptor (beta chain) was identified in a study of blood T cell repertoires in COVID-19. The CDR3 runs to 15 residues. The junction had 3 bases not matched to a gene; V was cut back by 3 bases and J by 5 bases. Germline V gene data show CDR1 as MNHNS and CDR2 as SASEGT. Clones were read by immunoSEQ multiplex PCR, and TCRdb kept only the in-frame ones, dropping some. The table records approximately 290,000 clones, 90% of them present only once. This sequence joins TRBV6-1 and TRBJ2-5; 13 nucleotides match TRBD2. The receptor was derived from a woman between 18 and 29 years old with acute COVID-19. Source material: PBMCs or T cells enriched from blood (not recorded which). The CDR3 DNA follows: TGTGCCAGCAGTGAGGGACTAGCGGGAAGTGAGACCCAGTACTTC. It translates to CASSEGLAGSETQYF.